Sequencing of this TCR beta chain was carried out in a study of shared clonotypes between healthy human individuals. This table comes from immunoSEQ multiplex PCR, and its TCRdb copy is limited to in-frame clones, with some not included. Found here are some 2.4 million clones, roughly 93% of them singletons; the top ten hold approximately 0.36%. Points on this clone: No antigen is known for it.

Investigators divided CD4+ cells into CD45RA+ naive and CD45RA-negative memory subsets. General study results and limits: With a handful of donors compared, around 4.7% of naive CD4 clonotypes were shared.

This TCR was sampled from a man between 18 and 29 years old in good health. Some clones in this sample may be carry-over from other donors' samples. The specimen was naive CD4+ T cells from PBMCs. This sample's subset: CD45RA+ positively selected.

The CDR3 DNA is TGCGCCAGCAGACTAGGGACCGGGGAGCTGTTTTTT. This gives the protein CASRLGTGELFF. This sequence joins TRBV5-1 and TRBJ2-2, with D possibly being TRBD2 (5 bases). Germline V gives CDR1 SGHRS, CDR2 YFSETQ. CDR3 length: 12 amino acids. V shed 5 bases and J shed 5 bases, with 7 bases lying between them.